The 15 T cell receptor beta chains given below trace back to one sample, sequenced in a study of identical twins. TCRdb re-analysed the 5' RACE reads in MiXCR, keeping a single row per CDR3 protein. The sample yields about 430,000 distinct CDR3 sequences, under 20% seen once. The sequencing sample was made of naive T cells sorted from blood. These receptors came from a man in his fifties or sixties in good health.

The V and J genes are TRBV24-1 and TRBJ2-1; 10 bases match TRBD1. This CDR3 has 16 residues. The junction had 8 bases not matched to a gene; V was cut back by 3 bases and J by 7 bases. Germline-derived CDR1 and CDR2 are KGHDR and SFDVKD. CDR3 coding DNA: TGTGCCACCAGTGATCCTGGGACAGGGGCTACAAATGAGCAGTTCTTC. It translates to CATSDPGTGATNEQFF.

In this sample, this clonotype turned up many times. CDR3 in DNA: TGTGCCAGCAGTTACTATGGGGAAGGTCAGCCCCAGCATTTT. It translates to CASSYYGEGQPQHF. The chain uses TRBV6-5 and TRBJ1-5; D uncertain. Germline loops: CDR1 MNHEY, CDR2 SVGAGI. The V and J ends lost 1 base and 6 bases respectively, with 10 bases between them. The CDR3 totals 14 residues.

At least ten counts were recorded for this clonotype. The CDR3 DNA is TGCGCCAGCAGCTGGGGACAGGGTTTTGTCGAGCAGTACTTC. Translated: CASSWGQGFVEQYF. This chain connects TRBV5-1 to TRBJ2-7, with TRBD1 identical over 9 bases. V lost 3 bases to trimming and J lost 6 bases; unmatched junction nucleotides: 7. The CDR3 length is 14 residues. Germline values: CDR1 SGHRS, CDR2 YFSETQ.

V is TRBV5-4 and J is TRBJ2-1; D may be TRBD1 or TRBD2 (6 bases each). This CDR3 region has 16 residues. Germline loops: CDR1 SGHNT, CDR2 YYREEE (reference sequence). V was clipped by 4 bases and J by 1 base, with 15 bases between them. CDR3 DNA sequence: TGTGCCAGCAGCCCCGAAGGGGGGTTGTCCTACAATGAGCAGTTCTTC. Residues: CASSPEGGLSYNEQFF.

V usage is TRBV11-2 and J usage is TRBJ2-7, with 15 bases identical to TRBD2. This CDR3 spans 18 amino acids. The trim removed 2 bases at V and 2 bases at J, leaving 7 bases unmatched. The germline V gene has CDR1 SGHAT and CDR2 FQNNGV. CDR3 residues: CASSLRGTSGRPTYEQYF. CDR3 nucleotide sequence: TGTGCCAGCAGCTTAAGGGGGACTAGCGGGAGGCCTACCTACGAGCAGTACTTC.

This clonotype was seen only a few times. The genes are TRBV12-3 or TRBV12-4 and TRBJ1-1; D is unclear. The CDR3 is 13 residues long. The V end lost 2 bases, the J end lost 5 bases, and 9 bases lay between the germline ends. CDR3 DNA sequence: TGTGCCAGCAGTTTATTCGCGGGAACTGAAGCTTTCTTT. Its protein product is CASSLFAGTEAFF.

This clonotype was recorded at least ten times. CDR3 DNA sequence: TGTGCCAGCTCACCACCGGGACAGGGGGAGACCCAGTACTTC. It translates to CASSPPGQGETQYF. This chain joins TRBV18 and TRBJ2-5; 10 positions match TRBD1. The V gene's germline CDR1 is KGHSH and CDR2 LQKENI. J gave up 5 bases and V 0 bases, and 0 bases lay outside the gene matches. CDR3 length: 14 amino acids.

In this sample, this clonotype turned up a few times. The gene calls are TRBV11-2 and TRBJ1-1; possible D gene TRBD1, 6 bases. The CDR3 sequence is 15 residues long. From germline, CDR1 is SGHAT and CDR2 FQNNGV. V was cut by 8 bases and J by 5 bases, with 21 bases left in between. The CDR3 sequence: CASLRLGAVRTEAFF. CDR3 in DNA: TGTGCCAGCCTCCGGTTGGGGGCGGTAAGGACTGAAGCTTTCTTT.

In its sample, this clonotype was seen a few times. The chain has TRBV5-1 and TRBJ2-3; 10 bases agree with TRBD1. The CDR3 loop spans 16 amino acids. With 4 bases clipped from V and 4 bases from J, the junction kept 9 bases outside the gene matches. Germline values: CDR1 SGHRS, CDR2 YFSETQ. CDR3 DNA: TGCGCCAGCAGCCGAGGGACAGGGGACGGCGCAGATACGCAGTATTTT. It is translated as CASSRGTGDGADTQYF. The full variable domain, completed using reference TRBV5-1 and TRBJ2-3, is KAGVTQTPRYLIKTRGQQVTLSCSPISGHRSVSWYQQTPGQGLQFLFEYFSETQRNKGNFPGRFSGRQFSNSRSEMNVSTLELGDSALYLCASSRGTGDGADTQYFGPGTRLTVL.

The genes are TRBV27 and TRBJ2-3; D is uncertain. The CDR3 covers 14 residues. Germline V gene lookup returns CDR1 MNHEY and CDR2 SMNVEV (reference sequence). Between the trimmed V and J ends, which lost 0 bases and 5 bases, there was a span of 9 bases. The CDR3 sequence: CASSLSGFGDTQYF. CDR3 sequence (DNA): TGTGCCAGCAGTTTATCTGGGTTTGGAGATACGCAGTATTTT.

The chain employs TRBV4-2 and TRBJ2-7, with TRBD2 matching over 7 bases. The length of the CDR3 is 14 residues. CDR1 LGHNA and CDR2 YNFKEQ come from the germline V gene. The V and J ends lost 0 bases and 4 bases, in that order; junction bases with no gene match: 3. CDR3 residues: CASSQDLGRYEQYF. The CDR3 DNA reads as TGTGCCAGCAGCCAAGACCTCGGGAGGTACGAGCAGTACTTC.

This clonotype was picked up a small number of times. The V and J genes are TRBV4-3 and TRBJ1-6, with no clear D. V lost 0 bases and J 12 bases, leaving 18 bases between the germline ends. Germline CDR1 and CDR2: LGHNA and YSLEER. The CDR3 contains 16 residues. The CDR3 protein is CASSQDGVGRPEPLHF. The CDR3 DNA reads TGCGCCAGCAGCCAAGACGGAGTTGGTCGGCCTGAACCCCTCCACTTT.

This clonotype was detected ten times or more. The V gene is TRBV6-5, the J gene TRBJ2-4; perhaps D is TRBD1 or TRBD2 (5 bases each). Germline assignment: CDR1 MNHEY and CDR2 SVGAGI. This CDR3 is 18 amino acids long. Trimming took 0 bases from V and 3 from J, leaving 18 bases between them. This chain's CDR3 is CASSYSYGAGEIKNIQYF. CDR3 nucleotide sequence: TGTGCCAGCAGTTACTCTTACGGGGCAGGTGAAATCAAAAACATTCAGTACTTC.

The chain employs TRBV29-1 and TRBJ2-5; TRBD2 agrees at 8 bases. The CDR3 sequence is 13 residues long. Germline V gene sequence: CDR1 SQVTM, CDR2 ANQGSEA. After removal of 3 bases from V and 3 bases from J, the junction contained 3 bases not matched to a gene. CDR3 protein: CSVEAGGEETQYF. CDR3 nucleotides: TGCAGCGTTGAGGCCGGGGGGGAAGAGACCCAGTACTTC. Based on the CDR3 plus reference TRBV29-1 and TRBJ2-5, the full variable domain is SAVISQKPSRDICQRGTSLTIQCQVDSQVTMMFWYRQQPGQSLTLIATANQGSEATYESGFVIDKFPISRPNLTFSTLTVSNMSPEDSSIYLCSVEAGGEETQYFGPGTRLLVL.

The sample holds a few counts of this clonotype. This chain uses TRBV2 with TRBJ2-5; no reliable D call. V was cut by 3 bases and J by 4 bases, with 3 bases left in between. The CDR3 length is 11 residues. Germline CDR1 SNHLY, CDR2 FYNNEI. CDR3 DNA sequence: TGTGCCAGCAGTGAGTTAGAGACCCAGTACTTC. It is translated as CASSELETQYF.